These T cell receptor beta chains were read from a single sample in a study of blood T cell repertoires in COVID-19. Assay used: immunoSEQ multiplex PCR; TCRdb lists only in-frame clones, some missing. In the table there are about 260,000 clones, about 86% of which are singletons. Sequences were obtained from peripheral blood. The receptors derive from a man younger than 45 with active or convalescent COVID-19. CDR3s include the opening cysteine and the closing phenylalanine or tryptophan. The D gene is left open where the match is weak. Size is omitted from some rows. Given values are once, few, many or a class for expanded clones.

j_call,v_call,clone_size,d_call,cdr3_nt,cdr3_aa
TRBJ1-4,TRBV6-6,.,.,TGTGCCAGCAGCACTAACTTAGCAACTAATGAAAAACTGTTTTTT,CASSTNLATNEKLFF
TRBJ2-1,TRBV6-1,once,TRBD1,TGTGCCAGCAGTGAAGGGTGGACAGGGGGCAACGAGCAGTTCTTC,CASSEGWTGGNEQFF
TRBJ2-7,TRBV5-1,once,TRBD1,TGCGCCAGCAGTAGGACAGGGAACTACGAGCAGTACTTC,CASSRTGNYEQYF
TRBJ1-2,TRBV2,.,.,TGTGCCAGCCTCTGGAGGACAGCCTCGAACTATGGCTACACCTTC,CASLWRTASNYGYTF
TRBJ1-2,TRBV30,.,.,TGTGCCTGGAGTGTCGAAAACGGTGGCTACACCTTC,CAWSVENGGYTF
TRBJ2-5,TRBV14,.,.,TGTGCCAGCAGCTCGAGTCACGGGTTGGAGACCCAGTACTTC,CASSSSHGLETQYF
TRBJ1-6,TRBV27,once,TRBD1,TGTGCCAGCAGCCAGGGACAGGCTAATTCACCCCTCCACTTT,CASSQGQANSPLHF
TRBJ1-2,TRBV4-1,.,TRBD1,TGCGCCAGCAGCCAAGAAGGCGTCGACAGGGGGCTCCGGGGCTACACCTTC,CASSQEGVDRGLRGYTF
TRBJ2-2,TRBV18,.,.,TGTGCCAGCTCACCCGTAAAAATCAACACCGGGGAGCTGTTTTTT,CASSPVKINTGELFF
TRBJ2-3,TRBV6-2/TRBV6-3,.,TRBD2,TGTGCCAGCAGTTTGACATGGACTAGAACAGATACGCAGTATTTT,CASSLTWTRTDTQYF
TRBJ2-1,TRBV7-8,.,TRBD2,TGTGCCAGCTGGGGGGGCAATGAGCAGTTCTTC,CASWGGNEQFF
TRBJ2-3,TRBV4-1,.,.,TGCGCCAGCAGCCAAGAAAACCCGGGGGCAGATACGCAGTATTTT,CASSQENPGADTQYF
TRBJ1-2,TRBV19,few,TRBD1,TGTGCCAGTGGATCGACAGGGCGGGGCTATGGCTACACCTTC,CASGSTGRGYGYTF
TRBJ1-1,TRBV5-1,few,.,TGCGCCAGCTCCACGGAGGGGAGCACTGAAGCTTTCTTT,CASSTEGSTEAFF
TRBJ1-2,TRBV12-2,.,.,TGTGCAAGTCGCCCACCAATCGGGACAGGAATCTATGGCTACACCTTC,CASRPPIGTGIYGYTF
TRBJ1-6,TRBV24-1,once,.,TGTGCCACCAGGCCAGGGTGGACACCCCTCCACTTT,CATRPGWTPLHF
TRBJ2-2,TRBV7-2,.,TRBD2,TGTGCCAGCAGCCCCGAGGGGCTAGCGGGGGTGGGGGAGCTGTTTTTT,CASSPEGLAGVGELFF
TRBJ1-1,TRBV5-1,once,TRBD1,TGCGCCAGCAGCTACGGGGGGACAGGGATTATGAACACTGAAGCTTTCTTT,CASSYGGTGIMNTEAFF
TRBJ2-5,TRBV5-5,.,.,TGTGCCAGCAGCTTGGCATGGACTACCCAAGAGACCCAGTACTTC,CASSLAWTTQETQYF
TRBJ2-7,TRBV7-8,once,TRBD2,TGTGCCAGCAGCTCAATGGCGGTATGGGGGACTAGCTCCTACGAGCAGTACTTC,CASSSMAVWGTSSYEQYF
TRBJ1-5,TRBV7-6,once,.,TGTGCCAGCAGCTTAGCCCCAGTGGCCCCAAATCAGCCCCAGCATTTT,CASSLAPVAPNQPQHF
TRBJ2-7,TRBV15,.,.,TGTGCCACCAGCAGGGGTCGGACCGGGGGGCAGGTGTACTTC,CATSRGRTGGQVYF
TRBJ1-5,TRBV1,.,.,TGCACCAGCAGCCAAGTGCCGGGACAGGTCCCTTATAGCAATCAGCCCCAGCATTTT,CTSSQVPGQVPYSNQPQHF
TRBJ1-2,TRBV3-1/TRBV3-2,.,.,TGTGCCAGCAGCCCCTTTAGCAGGGGCCTCGGCTACACCTTC,CASSPFSRGLGYTF
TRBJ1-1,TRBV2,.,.,TGTGCCAGCAGTGAACTTCCTCCGGAGACCACTGAAGCTTTCTTT,CASSELPPETTEAFF
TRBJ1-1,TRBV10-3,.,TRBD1,TGTGCCATCAGTGATAGGGACAGGGGTATCAGTGAAGCTTTCTTT,CAISDRDRGISEAFF
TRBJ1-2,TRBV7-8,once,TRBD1,TGTGCCAGCAGCTTAGGAGGTCGGGGTCAGGGGGTCGGCTACACCTTC,CASSLGGRGQGVGYTF
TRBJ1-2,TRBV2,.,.,TGTGCCAGCAGTGAAACGACAGGCTATGGCTACACCTTC,CASSETTGYGYTF
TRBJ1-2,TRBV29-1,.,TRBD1,TGCAGCGTAGGGGACAGGGGCGGGTATGGCTACACCTTC,CSVGDRGGYGYTF
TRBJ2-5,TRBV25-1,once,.,TGTGCCAGCAGTAGTAGACTAGGGGAGACCCAGTACTTC,CASSSRLGETQYF
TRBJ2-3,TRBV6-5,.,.,TGTGCCAGCAGTTACTCGGCGGGGGCGAGCACAGATACGCAGTATTTT,CASSYSAGASTDTQYF
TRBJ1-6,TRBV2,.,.,TGTGCCAGCAGGTTCCGACACCCCTCGGGGGGATTTAATTCACCCCTCCACTTT,CASRFRHPSGGFNSPLHF
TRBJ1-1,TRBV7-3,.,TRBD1,TGTGCCAGCAGCCCAAAGATAAAACCAGGACAGGGTGGGGCTGAAGCTTTCTTT,CASSPKIKPGQGGAEAFF
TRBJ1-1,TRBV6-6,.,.,TGTGCCAGCAGTCCACAGGGGAACACTGAAGCTTTCTTT,CASSPQGNTEAFF
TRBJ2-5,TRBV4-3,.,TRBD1,TGCGCCAGCAGCCCCGGGACAGGGGAGACCCAGTACTTC,CASSPGTGETQYF
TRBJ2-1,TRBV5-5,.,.,TGTGCCAGCACCACCGACGCAGGGTACAGTGAGCAGTTCTTC,CASTTDAGYSEQFF
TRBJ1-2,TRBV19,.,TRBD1,TGTGCCAGTAGACATCTGACAGGGTCCTATGGCTACACCTTC,CASRHLTGSYGYTF
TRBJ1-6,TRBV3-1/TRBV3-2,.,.,TGTGCCAGCAGCCAAGCAGGGCGGTTCGATAATTCACCCCTCCACTTT,CASSQAGRFDNSPLHF
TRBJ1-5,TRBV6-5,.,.,TGTGCCAGCAGCCCAGGACATCAGAATCAGCCCCAGCATTTT,CASSPGHQNQPQHF
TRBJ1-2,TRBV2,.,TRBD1,TGTGCCAGCAGCGGACAGGGAAGTGATGGCTACACCTTC,CASSGQGSDGYTF
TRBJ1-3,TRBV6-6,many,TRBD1,TGTGCCAGCAGTTACCCCGGACAGGGGGCTGGAAACACCATATATTTT,CASSYPGQGAGNTIYF
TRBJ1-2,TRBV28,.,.,TGTGCCAGCAGGGTAGACAGCTACTATGGCTACACCTTC,CASRVDSYYGYTF
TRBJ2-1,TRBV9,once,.,TGTGCCAGCAGCGTAGTCCTAGCAGACGAGCAGTTCTTC,CASSVVLADEQFF
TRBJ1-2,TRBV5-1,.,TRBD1,TGCGCCAGCAGCTTGGCCCCTGGGCAGGGGGCCCGATATGGCTACACCTTC,CASSLAPGQGARYGYTF
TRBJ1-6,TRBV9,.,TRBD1,TGTGCCAGCAGCCCAGTACAGGGGGCCCATTCACCCCTCCACTTT,CASSPVQGAHSPLHF
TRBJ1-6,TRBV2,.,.,TGTGCCAGCAGTGAAGCAGGCGCCAGGAATAATTCACCCCTCCACTTT,CASSEAGARNNSPLHF
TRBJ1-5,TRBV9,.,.,TGTGCCAGCAGCGCCGGGGGAGCTGGAAGCAATCAGCCCCAGCATTTT,CASSAGGAGSNQPQHF
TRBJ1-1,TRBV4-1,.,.,TGCGCCAGCAGCCAGCCTCAAGAGGACTCCGAAGCTTTCTTT,CASSQPQEDSEAFF
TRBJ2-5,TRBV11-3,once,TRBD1,TGTGCCAGCAGCCACACCGGGACAGGGCTCCGAGAGACCCAGTACTTC,CASSHTGTGLRETQYF
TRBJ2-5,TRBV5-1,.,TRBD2,TGCGCCAGCAGCTGGGCGGGAGAAGAGACCCAGTACTTC,CASSWAGEETQYF
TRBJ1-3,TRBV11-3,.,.,TGTGCCAGCAGCCGGACTGGACAGGGAAACACCATATATTTT,CASSRTGQGNTIYF
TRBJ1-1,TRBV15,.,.,TGTGCCACCAGCAGAGTGGAGGGTTGGACTGAAGCTTTCTTT,CATSRVEGWTEAFF
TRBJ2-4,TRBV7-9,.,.,TGTGCCAGCAGCCTAGACAGCTACCCAAACATTCAGTACTTC,CASSLDSYPNIQYF
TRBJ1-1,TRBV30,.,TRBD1,TGTGCCGGCCGGGACAGAAGCACTGAAGCTTTCTTT,CAGRDRSTEAFF